This T cell receptor beta chain appears in the sequencing data of a study of OX40 agonist ivuxolimab in advanced cancers. The V gene's germline CDR1 is MNHEY and CDR2 SMNVEV (reference sequence). CDR3 size: 15 residues. Trimming left V 6 bases short and J 0 bases short, with 14 bases between. TCRdb's table, derived via immunoSEQ multiplex PCR, lists solely in-frame clones and lacks some. The sample records some 52,000 clones, under 95% being singletons. The chain is built from TRBV27 and TRBJ2-5; D is undetermined. Specimen: CD4+ or CD8+ T cells sorted from blood, collected in a trial of the OX40 agonist ivuxolimab. The sequence was obtained from an adult with an advanced solid tumor such as melanoma, head and neck, liver or kidney cancer. CDR3 nucleotides: TGTGCCAGCAGCACCCCCAGGAGCTACCAAGAGACCCAGTACTTC. Its protein product is CASSTPRSYQETQYF.